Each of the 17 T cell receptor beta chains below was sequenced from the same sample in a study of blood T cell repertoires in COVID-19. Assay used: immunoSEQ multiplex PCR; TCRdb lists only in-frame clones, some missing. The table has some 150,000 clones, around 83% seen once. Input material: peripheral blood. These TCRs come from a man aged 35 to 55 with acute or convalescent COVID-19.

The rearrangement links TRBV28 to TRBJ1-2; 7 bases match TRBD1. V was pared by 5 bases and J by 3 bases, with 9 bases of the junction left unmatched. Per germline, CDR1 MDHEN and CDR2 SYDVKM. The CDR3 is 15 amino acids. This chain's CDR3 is CASSKVGTAYYGYTF. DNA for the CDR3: TGTGCCAGCAGTAAAGTGGGGACAGCATACTATGGCTACACCTTC.

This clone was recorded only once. The CDR3 region has the DNA TGTGCCAGCAGTACCCTAGCGGGGGGGCCCTACAACGAGCAGTACTTC. Its translation is CASSTLAGGPYNEQYF. The chain is built from TRBV27 and TRBJ2-7; 12 bases match TRBD2. The length of the CDR3 is 16 residues. V shed 5 bases and J 5 bases; nucleotides not matched to a gene: 10. Per the germline V gene, CDR1 is MNHEY and CDR2 is SMNVEV (reference sequence).

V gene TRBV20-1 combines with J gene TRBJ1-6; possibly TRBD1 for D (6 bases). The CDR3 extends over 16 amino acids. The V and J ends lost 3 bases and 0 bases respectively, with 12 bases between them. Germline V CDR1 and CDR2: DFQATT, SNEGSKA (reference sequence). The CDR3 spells CSASDRRSSYNSPLHF. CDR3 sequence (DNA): TGCAGTGCTAGTGACAGGAGGAGCTCCTATAATTCACCCCTCCACTTT.

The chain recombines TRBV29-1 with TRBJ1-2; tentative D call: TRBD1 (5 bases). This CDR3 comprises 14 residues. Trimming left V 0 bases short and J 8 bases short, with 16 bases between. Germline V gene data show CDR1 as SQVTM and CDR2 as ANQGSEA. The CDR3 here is CSVEDRAGPGGYTF. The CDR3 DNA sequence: TGCAGCGTTGAAGATCGTGCGGGGCCCGGGGGCTACACCTTC.

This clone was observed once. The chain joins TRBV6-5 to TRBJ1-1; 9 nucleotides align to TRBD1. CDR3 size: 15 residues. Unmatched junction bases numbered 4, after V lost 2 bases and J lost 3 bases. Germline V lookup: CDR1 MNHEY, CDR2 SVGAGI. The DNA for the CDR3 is TGTGCCAGCAGTTACGACAGGGGGGCGGACACTGAAGCTTTCTTT. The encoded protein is CASSYDRGADTEAFF.

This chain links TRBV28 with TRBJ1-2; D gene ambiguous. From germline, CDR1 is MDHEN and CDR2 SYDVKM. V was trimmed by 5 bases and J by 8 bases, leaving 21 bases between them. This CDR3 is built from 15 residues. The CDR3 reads CASSRRVNPGEGYTF. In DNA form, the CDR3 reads TGTGCCAGCAGTCGGCGGGTCAACCCGGGAGAGGGCTACACCTTC.

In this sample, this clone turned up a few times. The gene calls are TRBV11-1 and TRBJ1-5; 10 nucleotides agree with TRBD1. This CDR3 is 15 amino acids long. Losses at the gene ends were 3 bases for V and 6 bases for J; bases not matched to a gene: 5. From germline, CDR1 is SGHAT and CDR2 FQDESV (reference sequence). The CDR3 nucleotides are TGTGCCAGCAGCTTGGGGACAGGGGAAGGTCAGCCCCAGCATTTT. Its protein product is CASSLGTGEGQPQHF.

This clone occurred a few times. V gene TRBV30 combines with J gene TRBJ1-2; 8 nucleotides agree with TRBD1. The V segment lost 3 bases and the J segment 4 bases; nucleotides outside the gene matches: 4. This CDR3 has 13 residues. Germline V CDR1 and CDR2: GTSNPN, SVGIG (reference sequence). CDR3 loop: CAWRAGTGYGYTF. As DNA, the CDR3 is TGTGCCTGGAGGGCCGGGACAGGCTATGGCTACACCTTC.

The CDR3 spells CASISFDRFSSYNSPLHF. For the CDR3, the DNA is TGTGCCAGCATTTCCTTCGACAGGTTTAGCTCCTATAATTCACCCCTCCACTTT. This chain uses TRBV5-8 with TRBJ1-6, with D possibly being TRBD1 (6 bases). V was clipped by 6 bases and J by 0 bases, with 19 bases between them. The CDR3 covers 18 residues. Germline assignment: CDR1 SGHTS and CDR2 YDEGEE.

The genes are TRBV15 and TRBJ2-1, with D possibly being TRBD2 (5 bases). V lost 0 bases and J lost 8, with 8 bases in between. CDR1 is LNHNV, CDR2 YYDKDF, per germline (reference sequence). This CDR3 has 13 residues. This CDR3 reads CATSRERVDEQFF. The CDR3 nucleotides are TGTGCCACCAGCAGAGAGAGGGTTGATGAGCAGTTCTTC.

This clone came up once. CDR3 nucleotides: TGTGCCAGCAGCCAAGATCTGGTGGAGCGGGGTACAGATACGCAGTATTTT. Translating it yields CASSQDLVERGTDTQYF. This sequence joins TRBV4-2 and TRBJ2-3; 7 bases align to TRBD2. J was trimmed by 3 bases and V by 0 bases; bases with no gene match: 9. The CDR3 covers 17 residues. The germline CDR1 and CDR2 sequences are LGHNA and YNFKEQ.

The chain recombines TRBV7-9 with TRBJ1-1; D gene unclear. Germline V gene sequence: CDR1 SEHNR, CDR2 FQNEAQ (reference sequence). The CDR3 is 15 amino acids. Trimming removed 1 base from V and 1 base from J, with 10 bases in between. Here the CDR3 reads CASSLEAVANTEAFF. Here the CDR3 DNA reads TGTGCCAGCAGCTTAGAAGCAGTAGCGAACACTGAAGCTTTCTTT. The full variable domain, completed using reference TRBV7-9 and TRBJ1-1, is DTGVSQNPRHKITKRGQNVTFRCDPISEHNRLYWYRQTLGQGPEFLTYFQNEAQLEKSRLLSDRFSAERPKGSFSTLEIQRTEQGDSAMYLCASSLEAVANTEAFFGQGTRLTVV.

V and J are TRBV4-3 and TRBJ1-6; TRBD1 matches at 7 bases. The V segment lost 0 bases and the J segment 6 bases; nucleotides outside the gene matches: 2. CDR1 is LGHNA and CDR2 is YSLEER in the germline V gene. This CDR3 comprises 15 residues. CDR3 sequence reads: CASSQDGDSNSPLHF. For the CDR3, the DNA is TGCGCCAGCAGCCAAGATGGGGACAGTAATTCACCCCTCCACTTT.

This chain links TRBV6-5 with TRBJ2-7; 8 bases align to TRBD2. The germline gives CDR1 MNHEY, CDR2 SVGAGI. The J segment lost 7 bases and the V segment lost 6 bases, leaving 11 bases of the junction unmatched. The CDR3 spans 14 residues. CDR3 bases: TGTGCCAGCAGAATGACGGGGGGGCCCCGGGAGCAGTACTTC. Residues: CASRMTGGPREQYF.

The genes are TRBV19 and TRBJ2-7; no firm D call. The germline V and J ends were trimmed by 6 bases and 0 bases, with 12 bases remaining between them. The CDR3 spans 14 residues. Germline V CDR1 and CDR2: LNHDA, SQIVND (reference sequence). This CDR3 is CASSAAQVSYEQYF. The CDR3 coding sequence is TGTGCCAGTAGCGCAGCCCAGGTCTCCTACGAGCAGTACTTC. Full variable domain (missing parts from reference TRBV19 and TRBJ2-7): DGGITQSPKYLFRKEGQNVTLSCEQNLNHDAMYWYRQDPGQGLRLIYYSQIVNDFQKGDIAEGYSVSREKKESFPLTVTSAQKNPTAFYLCASSAAQVSYEQYFGPGTRLTVT.

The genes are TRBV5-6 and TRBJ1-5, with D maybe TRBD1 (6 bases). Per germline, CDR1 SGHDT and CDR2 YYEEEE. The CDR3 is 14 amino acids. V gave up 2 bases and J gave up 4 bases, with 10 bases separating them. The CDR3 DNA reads TGTGCCAGCAGCTTAGGACAGACGAATCAGCCCCAGCATTTT. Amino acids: CASSLGQTNQPQHF.

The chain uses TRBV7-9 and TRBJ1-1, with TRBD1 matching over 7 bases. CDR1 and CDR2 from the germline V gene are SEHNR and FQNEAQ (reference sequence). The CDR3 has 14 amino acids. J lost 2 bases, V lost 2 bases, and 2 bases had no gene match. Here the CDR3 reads CASSLQGVNTEAFF. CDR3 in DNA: TGTGCCAGCAGCTTACAGGGGGTAAACACTGAAGCTTTCTTT.